This is a list of T cell receptor beta chains from one sample in a study of T cell responses to AZD1222 COVID-19 vaccine. Here immunoSEQ multiplex PCR was the method, and the copy in TCRdb shows in-frame clones only, minus some. The sample holds 80,000 to 100,000 clones, around 85% seen once. The sequenced sample was peripheral blood, obtained 28 days after the second AZD1222 dose. The receptor source for this set is an adult who received the AZD1222 COVID-19 vaccine. The CDR3 runs from the conserved cysteine through the conserved F or W. D genes are given only for firm matches. Some rows mark clone size as missing; the rest say once, few, many or name a class of expanded clone.

TRBV9	TRBJ2-1	-	few	15	CASSVSPNTYNEQFF	TGTGCCAGCAGCGTAAGTCCGAATACCTACAATGAGCAGTTCTTC
TRBV6-2/TRBV6-3	TRBJ2-2	TRBD1	-	15	CASSYYGQASGELFF	TGTGCCAGCAGTTACTACGGACAGGCTTCCGGGGAGCTGTTTTTT
TRBV7-9	TRBJ1-4	-	-	12	CASSLEEGGLFF	TGTGCCAGCAGCTTAGAAGAGGGCGGACTGTTTTTT
TRBV2	TRBJ2-1	-	-	11	CASRVGNEQFF	TGTGCCAGCAGAGTCGGCAATGAGCAGTTCTTC
TRBV6-5	TRBJ1-6	-	-	15	CASSYRVGGISPLHF	TGTGCCAGCAGTTACAGGGTAGGAGGAATTTCACCCCTCCACTTT
TRBV6-2/TRBV6-3	TRBJ2-1	-	-	16	CASSYYRNGGINEQFF	TGTGCCAGCAGTTACTATCGGAATGGGGGTATTAATGAGCAGTTCTTC
TRBV4-3	TRBJ2-2	-	-	18	CASSQDLAGRENTGELFF	TGCGCCAGCAGCCAAGATTTGGCCGGACGGGAGAACACCGGGGAGCTGTTTTTT
TRBV6-5	TRBJ1-1	TRBD1	-	15	CASSQTGTGTFGAFF	TGTGCCAGCAGTCAAACCGGGACAGGGACCTTTGGGGCTTTCTTT
TRBV7-7	TRBJ2-5	TRBD2	-	18	CASSSGVAGGQFQETQYF	TGTGCTAGCAGCTCGGGGGTAGCGGGGGGCCAATTCCAAGAGACCCAGTACTTC
TRBV18	TRBJ1-1	-	-	13	CASSPPLNTEAFF	TGTGCCAGCTCACCACCTCTGAACACTGAAGCTTTCTTT
TRBV27	TRBJ1-2	-	once	14	CASRQQGQGFGYTF	TGTGCCAGCAGGCAACAGGGCCAAGGGTTTGGCTACACCTTC
TRBV27	TRBJ2-5	TRBD2	few	14	CASSLAGGQETQYF	TGTGCCAGCAGTTTGGCGGGGGGGCAGGAGACCCAGTACTTC
TRBV2	TRBJ1-4	TRBD1	-	15	CASTLLTGGYEKLFF	TGTGCCAGCACCCTGCTGACAGGGGGCTATGAAAAACTGTTTTTT